This record covers a single T cell receptor (beta chain). This sample is part of a study of blood T cell repertoires in COVID-19. Study summary: From the United States, Italy and Spain came samples of acute and convalescent COVID-19.

The assay was immunoSEQ multiplex PCR, and TCRdb's table has in-frame clones only and misses some. The sample includes around 100,000 clones, around 82% of them seen just once. Germline-derived CDR1 and CDR2 are ENHRY and SYGVKD. The CDR3 contains 16 residues. Trimming pared 6 bases from V and 3 bases from J, leaving 17 bases between. This sequence was found in a man aged 60 to 75 with acute or convalescent COVID-19. V and J are TRBV10-3 and TRBJ1-4; D possibly corresponds to TRBD1 (6 bases). The specimen was peripheral blood. CDR3 loop: CAISPRPGGANEKLFF. The DNA of the CDR3 is TGTGCCATCAGCCCCCGCCCTGGGGGCGCTAATGAAAAACTGTTTTTT.